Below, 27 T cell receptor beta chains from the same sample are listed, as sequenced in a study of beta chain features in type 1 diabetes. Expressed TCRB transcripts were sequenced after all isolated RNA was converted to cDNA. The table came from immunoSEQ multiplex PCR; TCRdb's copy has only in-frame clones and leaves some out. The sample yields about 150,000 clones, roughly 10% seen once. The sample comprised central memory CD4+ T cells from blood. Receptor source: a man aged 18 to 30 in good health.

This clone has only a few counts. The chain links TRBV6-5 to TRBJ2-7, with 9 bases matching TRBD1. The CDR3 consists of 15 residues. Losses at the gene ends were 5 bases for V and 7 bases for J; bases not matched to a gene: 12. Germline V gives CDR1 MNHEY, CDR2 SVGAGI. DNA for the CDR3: TGTGCCAGCAGTACACCGGGACAGGGTGGTTGGGAGCAGTACTTC. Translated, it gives CASSTPGQGGWEQYF.

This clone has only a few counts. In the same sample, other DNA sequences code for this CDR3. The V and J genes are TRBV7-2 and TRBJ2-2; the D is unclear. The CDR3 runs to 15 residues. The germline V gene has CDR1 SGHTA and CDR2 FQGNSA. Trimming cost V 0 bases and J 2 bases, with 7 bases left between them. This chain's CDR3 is CASSLATTNTGELFF. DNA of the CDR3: TGTGCCAGCAGCTTAGCTACGACCAACACCGGGGAGCTGTTTTTT.

CDR3 sequence reads: CASSVDTGRWNIQYF. CDR3 bases: TGTGCCAGCAGCGTAGATACAGGGCGGTGGAACATTCAGTACTTC. The rearrangement uses TRBV9 and TRBJ2-4, with D possibly matching TRBD1 (6 bases). V was clipped by 0 bases and J by 7 bases, with 14 bases between them. CDR3 length equals 15 residues. In germline, CDR1 is SGDLS, CDR2 YYNGEE.

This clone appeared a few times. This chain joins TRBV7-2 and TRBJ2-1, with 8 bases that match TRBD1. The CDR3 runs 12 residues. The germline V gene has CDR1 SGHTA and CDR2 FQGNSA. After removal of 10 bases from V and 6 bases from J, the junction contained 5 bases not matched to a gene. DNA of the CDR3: TGTGCCATTGGTGGACAGGGCAATGAGCAGTTCTTC. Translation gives CAIGGQGNEQFF.

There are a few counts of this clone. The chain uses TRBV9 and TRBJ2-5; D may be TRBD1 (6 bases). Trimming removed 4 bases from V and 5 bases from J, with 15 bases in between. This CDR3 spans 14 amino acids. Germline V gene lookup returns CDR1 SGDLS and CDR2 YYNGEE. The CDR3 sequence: CASSPRTRGETQYF. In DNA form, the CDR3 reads TGTGCCAGCAGCCCGCGGACGAGGGGGGAGACCCAGTACTTC.

CDR3: CASQQQGLNTEAFF. For the CDR3, the DNA is TGTGCCAGCCAACAACAGGGGCTGAACACTGAAGCTTTCTTT. The chain carries TRBV25-1 and TRBJ1-1; 7 nucleotides match TRBD1. CDR1 is MGHDK and CDR2 is SYGVNS in the germline V gene. The CDR3 totals 14 residues. Trimming cost V 8 bases and J 0 bases; bases outside gene matches: 6.

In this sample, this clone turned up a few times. The CDR3 reads CASSQVPGQEGEKLFF. CDR3 DNA sequence: TGTGCCAGCAGCCAAGTACCGGGCCAGGAGGGTGAAAAACTGTTTTTT. The chain carries TRBV4-2 and TRBJ1-4; D call uncertain. Germline V gene data show CDR1 as LGHNA and CDR2 as YNFKEQ. V dropped 1 base and J dropped 7 bases, with 16 bases sitting between them. The CDR3 spans 16 residues.

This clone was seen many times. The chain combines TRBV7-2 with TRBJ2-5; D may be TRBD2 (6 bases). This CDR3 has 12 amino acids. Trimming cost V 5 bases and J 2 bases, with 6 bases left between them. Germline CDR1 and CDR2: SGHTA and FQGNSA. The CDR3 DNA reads TGTGCCAGCAGCCGGGGGCAAGAGACCCAGTACTTC. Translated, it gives CASSRGQETQYF.

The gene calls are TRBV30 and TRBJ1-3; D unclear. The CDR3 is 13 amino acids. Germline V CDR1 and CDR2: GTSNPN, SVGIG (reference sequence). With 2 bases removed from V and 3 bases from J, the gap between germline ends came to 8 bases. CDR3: CAWSMVGGNTIYF. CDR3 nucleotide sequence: TGTGCCTGGAGTATGGTCGGTGGAAACACCATATATTTT.

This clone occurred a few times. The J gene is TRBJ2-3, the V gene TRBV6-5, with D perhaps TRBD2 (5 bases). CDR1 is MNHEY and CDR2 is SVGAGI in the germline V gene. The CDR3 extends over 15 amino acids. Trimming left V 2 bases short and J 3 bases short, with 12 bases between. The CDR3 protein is CASSYTERGTDTQYF. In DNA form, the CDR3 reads TGTGCCAGCAGTTACACGGAGCGAGGGACAGATACGCAGTATTTT.

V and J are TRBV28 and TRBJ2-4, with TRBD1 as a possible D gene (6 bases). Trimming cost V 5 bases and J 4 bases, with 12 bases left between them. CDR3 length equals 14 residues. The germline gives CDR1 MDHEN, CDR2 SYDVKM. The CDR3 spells CASSGGGRKNIQYF. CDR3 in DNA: TGTGCCAGCAGTGGTGGGGGCAGAAAAAACATTCAGTACTTC.

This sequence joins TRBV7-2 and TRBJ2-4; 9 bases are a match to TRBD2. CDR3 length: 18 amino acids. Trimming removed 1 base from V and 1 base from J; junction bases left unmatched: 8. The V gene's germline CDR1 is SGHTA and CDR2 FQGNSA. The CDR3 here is CASSLVPREGRAKNIQYF. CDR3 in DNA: TGTGCCAGCAGCTTAGTACCGCGGGAGGGCCGTGCCAAAAACATTCAGTACTTC.

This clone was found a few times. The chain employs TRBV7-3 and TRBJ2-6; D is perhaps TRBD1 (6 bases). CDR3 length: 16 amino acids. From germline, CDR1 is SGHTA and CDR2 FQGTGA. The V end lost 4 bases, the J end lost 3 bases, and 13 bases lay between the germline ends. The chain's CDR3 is CASSSKPGVGANVLTF. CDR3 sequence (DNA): TGTGCCAGCAGCTCTAAACCAGGGGTTGGGGCCAACGTCCTGACTTTC.

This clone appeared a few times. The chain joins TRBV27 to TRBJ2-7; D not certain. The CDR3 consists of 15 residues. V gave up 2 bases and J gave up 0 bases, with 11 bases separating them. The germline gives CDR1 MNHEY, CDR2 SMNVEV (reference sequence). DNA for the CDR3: TGTGCCAGCAGTTTAGCGTTAGGCAACTCCTACGAGCAGTACTTC. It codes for CASSLALGNSYEQYF.

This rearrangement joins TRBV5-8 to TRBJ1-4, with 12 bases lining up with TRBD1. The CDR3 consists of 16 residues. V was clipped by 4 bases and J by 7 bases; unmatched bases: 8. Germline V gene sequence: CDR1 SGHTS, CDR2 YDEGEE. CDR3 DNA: TGTGCCAGCAGCGCAGGGGACAGGGGGCAATTTGAAAAACTGTTTTTT. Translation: CASSAGDRGQFEKLFF.

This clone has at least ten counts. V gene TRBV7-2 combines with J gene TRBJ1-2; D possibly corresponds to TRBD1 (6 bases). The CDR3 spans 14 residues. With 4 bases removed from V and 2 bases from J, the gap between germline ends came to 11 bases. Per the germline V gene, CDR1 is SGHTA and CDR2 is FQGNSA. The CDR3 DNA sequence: TGTGCCAGCAGCTCCCAGACAGGCAACTATGGCTACACCTTC. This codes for CASSSQTGNYGYTF. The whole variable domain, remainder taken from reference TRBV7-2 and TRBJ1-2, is GAGVSQSPSNKVTEKGKDVELRCDPISGHTALYWYRQSLGQGLEFLIYFQGNSAPDKSGLPSDRFSAERTGGSVSTLTIQRTQQEDSAVYLCASSSQTGNYGYTFGSGTRLTVV.

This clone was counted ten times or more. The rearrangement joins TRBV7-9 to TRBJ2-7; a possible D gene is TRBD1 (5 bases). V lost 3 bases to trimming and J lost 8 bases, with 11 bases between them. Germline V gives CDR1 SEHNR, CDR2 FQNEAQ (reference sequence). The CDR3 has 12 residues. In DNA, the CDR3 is TGTGCCAGCAGCTTCGGCAGGGCGCAGCAGTACTTC. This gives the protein CASSFGRAQQYF.

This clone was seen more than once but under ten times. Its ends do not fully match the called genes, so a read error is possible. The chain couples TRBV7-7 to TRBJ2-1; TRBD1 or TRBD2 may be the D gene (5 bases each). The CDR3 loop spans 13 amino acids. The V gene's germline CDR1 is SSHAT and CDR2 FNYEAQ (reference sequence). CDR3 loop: CATSRDPNNEQFF. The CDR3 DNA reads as TGTGCCACCAGCCGGGACCCAAACAATGAGCAGTTCTTC.

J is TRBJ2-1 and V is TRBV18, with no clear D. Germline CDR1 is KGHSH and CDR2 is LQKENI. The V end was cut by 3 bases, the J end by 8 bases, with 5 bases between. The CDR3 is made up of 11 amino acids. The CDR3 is CASSPWDEQFF. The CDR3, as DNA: TGTGCCAGCTCACCGTGGGATGAGCAGTTCTTC.

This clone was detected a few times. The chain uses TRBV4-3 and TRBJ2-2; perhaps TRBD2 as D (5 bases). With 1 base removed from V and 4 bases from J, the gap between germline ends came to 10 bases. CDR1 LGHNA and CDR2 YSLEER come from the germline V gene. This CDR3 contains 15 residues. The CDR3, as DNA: TGCGCCAGCAGCCAAGTTTTACGGGGCACCGGGGAGCTGTTTTTT. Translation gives CASSQVLRGTGELFF.

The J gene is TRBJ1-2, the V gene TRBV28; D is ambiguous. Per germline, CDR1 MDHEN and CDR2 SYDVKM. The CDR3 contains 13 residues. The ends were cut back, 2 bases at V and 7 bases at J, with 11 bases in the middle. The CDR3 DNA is TGTGCCAGCAGTTTAGGAACAGACCTTGGCTACACCTTC. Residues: CASSLGTDLGYTF.

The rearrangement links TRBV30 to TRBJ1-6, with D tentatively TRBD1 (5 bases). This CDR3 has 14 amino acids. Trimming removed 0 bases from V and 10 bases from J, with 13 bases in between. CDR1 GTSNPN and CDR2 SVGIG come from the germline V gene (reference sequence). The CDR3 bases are TGTGCCTGGAGTGTGGCAGGGCCCGCGTCACCCCTCCACTTT. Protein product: CAWSVAGPASPLHF.

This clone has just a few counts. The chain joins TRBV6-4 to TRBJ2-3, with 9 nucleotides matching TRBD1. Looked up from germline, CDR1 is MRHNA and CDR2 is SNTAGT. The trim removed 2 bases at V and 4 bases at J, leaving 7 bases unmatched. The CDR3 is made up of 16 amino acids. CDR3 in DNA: TGTGCCAGCAGTGACGGGACAGGGACCAGGGCAGATACGCAGTATTTT. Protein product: CASSDGTGTRADTQYF.

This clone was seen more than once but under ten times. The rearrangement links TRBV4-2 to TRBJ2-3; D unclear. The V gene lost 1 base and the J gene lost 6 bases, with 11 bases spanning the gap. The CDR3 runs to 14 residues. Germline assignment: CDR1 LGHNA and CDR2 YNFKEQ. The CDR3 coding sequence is TGTGCCAGCAGCCAAGCTCCCGATCGGGATACGCAGTATTTT. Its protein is CASSQAPDRDTQYF.

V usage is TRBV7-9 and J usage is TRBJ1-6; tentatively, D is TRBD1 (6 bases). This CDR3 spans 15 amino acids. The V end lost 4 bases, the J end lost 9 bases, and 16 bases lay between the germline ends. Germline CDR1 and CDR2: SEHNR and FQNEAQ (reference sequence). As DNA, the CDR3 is TGTGCCAGCAGCTCCGAAGGGGGGCAGAGTTCACCCCTCCACTTT. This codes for CASSSEGGQSSPLHF.

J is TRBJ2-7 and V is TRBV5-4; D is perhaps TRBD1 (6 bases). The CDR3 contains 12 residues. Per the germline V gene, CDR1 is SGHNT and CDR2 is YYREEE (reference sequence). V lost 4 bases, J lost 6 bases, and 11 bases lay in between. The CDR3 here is CASSIDRFEQYF. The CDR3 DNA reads TGTGCCAGCAGCATAGACAGGTTCGAGCAGTACTTC.

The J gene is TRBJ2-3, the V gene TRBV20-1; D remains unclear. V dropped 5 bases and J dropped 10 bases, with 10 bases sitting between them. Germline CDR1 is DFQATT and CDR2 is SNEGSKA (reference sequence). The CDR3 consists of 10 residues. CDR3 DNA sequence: TGCAGTGCTCTTCCCATGGCGCAGTATTTT. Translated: CSALPMAQYF.